This T cell receptor (beta chain) appears in the sequencing data of a study of shared clonotypes between healthy human individuals. For the study at large: CD4 naive and memory got three plates each, CD8 naive two, CD8 memory one.

The CDR3 runs to 14 residues. Germline V CDR1 and CDR2: MNHEY, SMNVEV (reference sequence). The ends were cut back, 3 bases at V and 1 base at J, with 8 bases in the middle. Profiled with immunoSEQ multiplex PCR; TCRdb holds only in-frame clones, not every one. The repertoire holds under 2,000,000 clones, with over 85% as singletons. Points on this clone: Its target is unknown.

Broader study findings: Richness estimates generally favored naive over memory subsets.

Terminally differentiated effector memory CD45RA+ cells were excluded by CCR7 positive selection of CD45RO-negative cells. The donors, healthy adults who were HIV-negative, had experienced no recent acute infections or vaccinations. The V and J genes are TRBV27 and TRBJ2-3, with D hard to call. Sequences were obtained from naive CD8+ T cells sorted from blood. The source of this sequence is a man aged 18 to 35 in good health. The CDR3 DNA sequence: TGTGCCAGCAGTTTCATCCGGGGCACAGATACGCAGTATTTT. This codes for CASSFIRGTDTQYF.